This TCR beta chain was profiled in a study of multiple sclerosis patients with progressive multifocal leukoencephalopathy (dated by TCRdb to between 2018 and 2021). Broadly, across the study: The controls were roughly five MS patients treated with natalizumab who did not develop PML and who were sampled longitudinally. Peripheral T and B cells were examined in MS patients who went on to develop PML (4 under natalizumab, 1 after alemtuzumab) as well as in treated patients who did not. Two natalizumab-treated patients who later developed PML were followed longitudinally from before therapy through 6 and 12 months to PML onset. The study was designed to detect JC virus-specific or public T-cell expansions arising at the time of PML onset.

The time point label, as the study defines it: before natalizumab initiation. Every listed patient had received interferon beta before, and every PML patient was female. T0 blood samples were collected before the first natalizumab infusion. Ficoll-Hypaque density gradient centrifugation was used to isolate peripheral blood mononuclear cells. Of note for this clone: Its antigen is currently not known. Qualities for individual bases were not recorded, and no much larger clone is one base off.

CDR1 and CDR2 are read off the germline V gene (reference sequence) as SEHNR and FQNEAQ. The V end gives up 3 bases and the J end 2 bases, leaving 5 bases in the junction not matched to a gene. Spanning cysteine to phenylalanine, the CDR3 consists of 16 amino acids. The read is trimmed to its CDR3 DNA, 48 bases read in frame from base 1. Study-wide conclusions, independent of this receptor: Because the cohort was small and descriptive, it remained unclear whether the findings reflect JC virus infection or general immunocompromise. No common TRBV or TRBJ gene usage or preferential TRBV-TRBJ pairings were detected when PML developed. TRB clones with frequency above 0.5% were observed only in PML patients, but the clones expanded at PML onset were found to be already present before and during natalizumab therapy. In most PML patients, lower normalized Shannon entropy suggested less diverse TRB repertoires, while the natalizumab-treated controls had values close to 1. Analysis was limited to peripheral blood, even though cerebrospinal fluid or brain lymphocytes might be more informative for natalizumab-associated PML.

Using the immunoSEQ two-step multiplex PCR at survey-level depth, TRB CDR3 regions were amplified from genomic DNA. Synthetic inline TR CDR3 controls covering all V-J pairings were spiked into each PCR to estimate template counts and remove amplification bias. Reads went through processing to reduce amplification and sequencing bias, and quantification was done against synthetic TR CDR3 analogs. Turning to the authors' computational methods: Raw data were processed in ImmunoSEQ Analyzer, removing out-of-frame sequences and CDR3s with stop codons, and genes were named by IMGT nomenclature. Repertoire diversity was summarized as normalized Shannon entropy, defined as 1 minus Pielou's evenness. TRB sequences were treated as identical only when sharing V gene, J gene and CDR3. Public PML clonotypes were CDR3s found in two or more PML-onset samples but not found earlier, in controls, or in public databases. Position-by-position CDR3 amino acid composition was analyzed in Skylign with the observed count method. In its TCRdb copy, this immuneACCESS table keeps in-frame sequences only and misses some clones. Where compared with another copy, unresolved V genes explain less than half of these, and the others have no known cause. V and J calls plus clone size are reproduced from that table; the DNA served to infer D and trimming. Counted in this sample were fewer than 40,000 clones; 70% to 90% of them appeared once. The ten largest clones add up to around 1.4% of the sample.

This TCR came from a human donor with multiple sclerosis. The chain was built from TRBV7-9 and TRBJ2-7; 12 middle bases align to TRBD2. Sequencing used PBMCs. At the DNA level, the sequence is TGTGCCAGCAGCTTGGAGACTAGCGGGAGTCCCTACGAGCAGTACTTC. Its protein reads: CASSLETSGSPYEQYF.